This T cell receptor (beta chain) was captured in a study of radiotherapy plus CTLA-4 blockade in lung cancer. On the study more broadly: Overall, roughly 17% of patients showed an objective response, while about 30% attained disease control. General study results and limits: Clones of tumor-derived TCRs expanded in blood after radiotherapy plus ipilimumab. Early blood T cell clone dynamics reportedly forecast response best, with interferon-beta.

Only in-frame clones appear in the TCRdb table, and some are missing; sequencing was by immunoSEQ multiplex PCR. The sample holds approximately 98,000 clones; approximately 85% are singletons and the top ten take 3% to 3.5%. This clone was picked up a small number of times. The antigen is undetermined. Trimming left V 1 base short and J 5 bases short, with 9 bases between. Germline lookup yields CDR1 SEHNR and CDR2 FQNEAQ (reference sequence). This CDR3 region has 13 residues. This material consisted of peripheral blood, taken from a patient treated with radiotherapy plus ipilimumab. The sequence was collected from a human donor with non-small cell lung cancer who had a partial response to radiotherapy plus ipilimumab. The chain couples TRBV7-9 to TRBJ2-7; TRBD2 might be the D (5 bases). CDR3 nucleotide sequence: TGTGCCAGCAGCTTAGGAGGGAATGACGAGCAGTACTTC. It translates to CASSLGGNDEQYF.